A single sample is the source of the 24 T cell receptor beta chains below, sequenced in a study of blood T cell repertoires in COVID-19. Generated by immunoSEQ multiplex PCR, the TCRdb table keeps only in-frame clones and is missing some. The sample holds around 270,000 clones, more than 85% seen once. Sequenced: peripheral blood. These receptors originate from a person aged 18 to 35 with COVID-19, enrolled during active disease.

The CDR3 protein is CASSGQGSDQPQHF. CDR3 DNA sequence: TGTGCCAGCAGCGGACAGGGCTCCGATCAGCCCCAGCATTTT. The chain couples TRBV6-6 to TRBJ1-5, with 8 bases aligning to TRBD1. Germline loops: CDR1 MNHNY, CDR2 SVGAGI (reference sequence). This CDR3 comprises 14 residues. Trimming at V came to 6 bases and at J to 5 bases, leaving 6 bases not matched to a gene.

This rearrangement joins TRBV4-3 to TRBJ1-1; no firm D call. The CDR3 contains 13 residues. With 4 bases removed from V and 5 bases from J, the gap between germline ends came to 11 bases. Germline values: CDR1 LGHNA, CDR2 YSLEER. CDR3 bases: TGCGCCAGCAGCCTCGGAGGGCCGACTGAAGCTTTCTTT. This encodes CASSLGGPTEAFF.

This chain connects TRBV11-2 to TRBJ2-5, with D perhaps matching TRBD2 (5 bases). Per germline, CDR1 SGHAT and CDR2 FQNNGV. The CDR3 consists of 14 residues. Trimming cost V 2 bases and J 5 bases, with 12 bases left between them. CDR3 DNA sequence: TGTGCCAGCAGCTTAACCCGCGGGCGGGAGACCCAGTACTTC. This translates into CASSLTRGRETQYF.

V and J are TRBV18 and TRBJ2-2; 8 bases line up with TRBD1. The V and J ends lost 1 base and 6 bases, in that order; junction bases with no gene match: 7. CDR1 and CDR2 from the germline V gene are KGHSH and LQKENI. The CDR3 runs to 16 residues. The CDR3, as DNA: TGTGCCAGCTCACCACAGAACGGGGGACAGGCCGGGGAGCTGTTTTTT. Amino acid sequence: CASSPQNGGQAGELFF. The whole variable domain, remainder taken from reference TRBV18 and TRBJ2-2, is NAGVMQNPRHLVRRRGQEARLRCSPMKGHSHVYWYRQLPEEGLKFMVYLQKENIIDESGMPKERFSAEFPKEGPSILRIQQVVRGDSAAYFCASSPQNGGQAGELFFGEGSRLTVL.

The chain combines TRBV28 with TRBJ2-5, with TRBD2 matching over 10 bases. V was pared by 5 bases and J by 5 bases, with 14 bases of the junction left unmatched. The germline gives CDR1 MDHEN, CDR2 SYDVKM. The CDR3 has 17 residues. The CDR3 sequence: CASSAPQTLAGAETQYF. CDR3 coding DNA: TGTGCCAGCAGTGCCCCGCAAACCCTAGCGGGAGCTGAGACCCAGTACTTC.

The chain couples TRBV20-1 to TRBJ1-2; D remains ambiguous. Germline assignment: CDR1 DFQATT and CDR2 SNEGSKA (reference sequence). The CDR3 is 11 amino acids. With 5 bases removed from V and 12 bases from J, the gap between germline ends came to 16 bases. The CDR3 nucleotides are TGCAGTGCTTTTTCACACGAGGCCGACACCTTC. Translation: CSAFSHEADTF.

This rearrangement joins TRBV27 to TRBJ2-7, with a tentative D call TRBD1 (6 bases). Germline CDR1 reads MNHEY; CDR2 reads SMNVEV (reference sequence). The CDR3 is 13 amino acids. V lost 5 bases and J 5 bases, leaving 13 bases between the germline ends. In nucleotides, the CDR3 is TGTGCCAGCAGTGCAGGGGCGAGCCACGAGCAGTACTTC. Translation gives CASSAGASHEQYF.

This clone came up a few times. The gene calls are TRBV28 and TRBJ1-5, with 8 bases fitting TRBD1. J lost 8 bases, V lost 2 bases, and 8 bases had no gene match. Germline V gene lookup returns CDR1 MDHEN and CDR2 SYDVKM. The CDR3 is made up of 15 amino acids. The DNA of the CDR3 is TGTGCCAGCAGTTTAAGTCGACAGGGGCGTGAGCCCCAGCATTTT. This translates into CASSLSRQGREPQHF.

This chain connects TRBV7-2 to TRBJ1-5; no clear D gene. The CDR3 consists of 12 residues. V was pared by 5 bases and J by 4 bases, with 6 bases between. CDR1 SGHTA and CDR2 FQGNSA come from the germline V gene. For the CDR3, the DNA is TGTGCCAGCAGCGCCTATAATCAGCCCCAGCATTTT. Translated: CASSAYNQPQHF.

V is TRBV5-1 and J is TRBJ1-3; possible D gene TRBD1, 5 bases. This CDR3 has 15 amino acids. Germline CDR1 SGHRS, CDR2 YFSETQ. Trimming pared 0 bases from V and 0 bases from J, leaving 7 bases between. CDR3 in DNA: TGCGCCAGCAGCTTGGAGGGGAACTCTGGAAACACCATATATTTT. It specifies CASSLEGNSGNTIYF.

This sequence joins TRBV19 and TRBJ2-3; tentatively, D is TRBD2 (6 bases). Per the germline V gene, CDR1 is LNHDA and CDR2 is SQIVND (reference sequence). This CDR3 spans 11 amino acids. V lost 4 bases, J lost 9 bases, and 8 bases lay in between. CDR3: CASSTGGTQYF. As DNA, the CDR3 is TGTGCCAGTAGTACTGGAGGGACGCAGTATTTT.

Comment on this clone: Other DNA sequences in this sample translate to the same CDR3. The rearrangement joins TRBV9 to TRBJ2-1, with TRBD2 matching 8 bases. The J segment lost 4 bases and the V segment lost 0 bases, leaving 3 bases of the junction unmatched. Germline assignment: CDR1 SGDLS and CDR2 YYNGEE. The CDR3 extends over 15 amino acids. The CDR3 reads CASSVAGGPYNEQFF. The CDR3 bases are TGTGCCAGCAGCGTAGCGGGAGGGCCATACAATGAGCAGTTCTTC.

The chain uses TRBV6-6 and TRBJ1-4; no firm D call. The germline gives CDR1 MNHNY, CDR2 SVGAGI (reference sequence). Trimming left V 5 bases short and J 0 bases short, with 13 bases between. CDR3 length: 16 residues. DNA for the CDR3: TGTGCCAGCAGTACCAACAGAGAAACAACTAATGAAAAACTGTTTTTT. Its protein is CASSTNRETTNEKLFF.

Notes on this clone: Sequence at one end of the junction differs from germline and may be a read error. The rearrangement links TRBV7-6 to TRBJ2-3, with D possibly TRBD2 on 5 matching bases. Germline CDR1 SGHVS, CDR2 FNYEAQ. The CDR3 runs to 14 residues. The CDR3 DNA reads TGTGCCAGCAGCTTAACCTCTAGCAGAGATACGCAGTATTTT. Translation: CASSLTSSRDTQYF.

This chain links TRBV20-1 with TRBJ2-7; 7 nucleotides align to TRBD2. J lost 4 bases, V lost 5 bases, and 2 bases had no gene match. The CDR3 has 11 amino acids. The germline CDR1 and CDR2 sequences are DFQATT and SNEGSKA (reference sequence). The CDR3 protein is CSAPAGYEQYF. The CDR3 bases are TGCAGTGCTCCAGCGGGATACGAGCAGTACTTC.

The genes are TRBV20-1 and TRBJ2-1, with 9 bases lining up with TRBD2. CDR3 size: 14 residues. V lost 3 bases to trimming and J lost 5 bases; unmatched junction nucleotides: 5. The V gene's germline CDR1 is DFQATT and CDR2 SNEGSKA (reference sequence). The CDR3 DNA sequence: TGCAGTGCTAGTGAGACTAGCGGTGACAATGAGCAGTTCTTC. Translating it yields CSASETSGDNEQFF.

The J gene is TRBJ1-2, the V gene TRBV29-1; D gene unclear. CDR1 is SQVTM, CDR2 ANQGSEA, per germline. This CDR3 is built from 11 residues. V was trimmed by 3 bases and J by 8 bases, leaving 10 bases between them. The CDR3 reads CSVDAGRGYTF. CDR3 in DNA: TGCAGCGTTGATGCCGGTCGGGGCTACACCTTC.

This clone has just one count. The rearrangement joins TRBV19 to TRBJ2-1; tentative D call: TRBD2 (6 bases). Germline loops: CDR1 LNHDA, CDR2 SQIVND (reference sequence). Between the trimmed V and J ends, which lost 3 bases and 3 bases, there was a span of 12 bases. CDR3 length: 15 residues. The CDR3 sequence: CASSIGGEDYNEQFF. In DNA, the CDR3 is TGTGCCAGTAGTATCGGGGGAGAGGACTACAATGAGCAGTTCTTC.

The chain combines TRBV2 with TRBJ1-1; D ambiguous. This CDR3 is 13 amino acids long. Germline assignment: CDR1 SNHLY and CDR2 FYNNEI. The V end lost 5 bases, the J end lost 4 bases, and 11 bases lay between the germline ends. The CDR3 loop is CASSKGSGTEAFF. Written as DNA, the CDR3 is TGTGCCAGCAGTAAGGGCAGCGGCACTGAAGCTTTCTTT.

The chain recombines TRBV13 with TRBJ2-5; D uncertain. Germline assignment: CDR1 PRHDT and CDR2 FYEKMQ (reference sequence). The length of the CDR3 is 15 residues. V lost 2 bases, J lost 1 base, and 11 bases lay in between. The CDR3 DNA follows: TGTGCCAGCAGCTTACAGGTTGGGCCCCAAGAGACCCAGTACTTC. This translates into CASSLQVGPQETQYF. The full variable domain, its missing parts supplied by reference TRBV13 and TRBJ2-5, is AAGVIQSPRHLIKEKRETATLKCYPIPRHDTVYWYQQGPGQDPQFLISFYEKMQSDKGSIPDRFSAQQFSDYHSELNMSSLELGDSALYFCASSLQVGPQETQYFGPGTRLLVL.

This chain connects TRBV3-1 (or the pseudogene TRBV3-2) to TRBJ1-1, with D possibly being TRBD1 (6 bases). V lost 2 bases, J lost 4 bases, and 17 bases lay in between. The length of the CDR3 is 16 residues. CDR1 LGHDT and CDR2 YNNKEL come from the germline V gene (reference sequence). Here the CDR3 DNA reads TGTGCCAGCAGCCAACCTGGGAGGGGGTTCGGCACTGAAGCTTTCTTT. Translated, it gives CASSQPGRGFGTEAFF.

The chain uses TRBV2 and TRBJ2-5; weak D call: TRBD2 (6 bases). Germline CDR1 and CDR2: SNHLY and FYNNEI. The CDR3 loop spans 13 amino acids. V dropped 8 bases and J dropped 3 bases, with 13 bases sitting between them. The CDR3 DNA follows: TGTGCCAGCTGTTGGGGGGAGAAAGAGACCCAGTACTTC. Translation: CASCWGEKETQYF.

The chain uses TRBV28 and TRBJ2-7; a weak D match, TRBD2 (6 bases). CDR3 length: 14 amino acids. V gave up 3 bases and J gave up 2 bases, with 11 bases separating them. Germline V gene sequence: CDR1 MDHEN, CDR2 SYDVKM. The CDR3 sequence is CASSFFGGTYEQYF. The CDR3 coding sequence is TGTGCCAGCAGTTTTTTTGGCGGGACCTACGAGCAGTACTTC.

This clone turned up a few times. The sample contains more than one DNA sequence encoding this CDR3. The CDR3 loop is CASSLGTGGYGYTF. The CDR3 bases are TGCGCCAGCAGCTTGGGGACAGGGGGCTATGGCTACACCTTC. The gene calls are TRBV5-1 and TRBJ1-2; 10 bases are a match to TRBD1. The junction had 0 bases not matched to a gene; V was cut back by 0 bases and J by 4 bases. Germline V lookup: CDR1 SGHRS, CDR2 YFSETQ. The CDR3 sequence is 14 residues long.